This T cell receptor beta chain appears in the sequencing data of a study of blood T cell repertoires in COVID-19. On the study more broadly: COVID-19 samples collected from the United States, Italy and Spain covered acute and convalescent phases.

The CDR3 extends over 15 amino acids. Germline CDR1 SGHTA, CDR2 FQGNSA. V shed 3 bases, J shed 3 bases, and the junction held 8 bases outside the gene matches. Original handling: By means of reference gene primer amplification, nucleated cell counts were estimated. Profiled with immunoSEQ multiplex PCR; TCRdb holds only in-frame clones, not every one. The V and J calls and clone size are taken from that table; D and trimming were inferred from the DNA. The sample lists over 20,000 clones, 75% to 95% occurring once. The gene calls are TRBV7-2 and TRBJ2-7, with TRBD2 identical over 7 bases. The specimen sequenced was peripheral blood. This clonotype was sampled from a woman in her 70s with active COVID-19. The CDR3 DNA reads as TGTGCCAGCAGCTTCTGGGGGACTACCTACTACGAGCAGTACTTC. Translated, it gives CASSFWGTTYYEQYF.